Detailed here is one T cell receptor (beta chain). Its antigen is as yet unknown. This sample includes further DNA sequences coding for the same CDR3. The data are from a study of shared clonotypes between healthy human individuals. Study in general: Donor ages ranged 18 to 49 years: a couple of women, a few men.

CDR3 length equals 13 residues. The V end lost 3 bases, the J end lost 3 bases, and 9 bases lay between the germline ends. The germline gives CDR1 MGHRA, CDR2 YSYEKL. Measured with immunoSEQ multiplex PCR; TCRdb has only the in-frame clones, and not every one. In the table there are about 820,000 clones, around 93% of which are singletons. General observations from the study: The diversity represented, both genetic and in exposure history, was limited by few donors. Richness estimates generally favored naive over memory subsets.

The naive CD8 population came from CD45RO-negative cells selected for CCR7, without terminally differentiated effector memory CD45RA+ cells. The clonotype originates from a man aged 25 to 40 in good health. The rearrangement joins TRBV4-1 to TRBJ2-7; no firm D call. Specimen: naive CD8+ T cells sorted from blood. CDR3 sequence: CASSQVGNYEQYF. In nucleotides, the CDR3 is TGCGCCAGCAGCCAGGTTGGGAACTACGAGCAGTACTTC.